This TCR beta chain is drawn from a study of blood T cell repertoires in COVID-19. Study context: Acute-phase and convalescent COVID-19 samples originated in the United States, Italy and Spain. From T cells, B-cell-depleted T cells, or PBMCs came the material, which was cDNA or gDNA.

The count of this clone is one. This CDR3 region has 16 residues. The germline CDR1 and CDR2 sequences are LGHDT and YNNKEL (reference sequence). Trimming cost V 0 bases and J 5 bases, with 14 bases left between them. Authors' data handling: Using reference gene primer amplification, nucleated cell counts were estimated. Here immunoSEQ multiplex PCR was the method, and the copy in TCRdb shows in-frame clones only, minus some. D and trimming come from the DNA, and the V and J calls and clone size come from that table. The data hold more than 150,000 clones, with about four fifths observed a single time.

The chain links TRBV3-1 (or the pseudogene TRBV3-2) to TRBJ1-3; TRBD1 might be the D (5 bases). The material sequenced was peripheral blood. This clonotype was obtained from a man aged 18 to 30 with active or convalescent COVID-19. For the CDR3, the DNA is TGTGCCAGCAGCCAAGACAGGGCTTTTCCCCGAAACACCATATATTTT. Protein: CASSQDRAFPRNTIYF.